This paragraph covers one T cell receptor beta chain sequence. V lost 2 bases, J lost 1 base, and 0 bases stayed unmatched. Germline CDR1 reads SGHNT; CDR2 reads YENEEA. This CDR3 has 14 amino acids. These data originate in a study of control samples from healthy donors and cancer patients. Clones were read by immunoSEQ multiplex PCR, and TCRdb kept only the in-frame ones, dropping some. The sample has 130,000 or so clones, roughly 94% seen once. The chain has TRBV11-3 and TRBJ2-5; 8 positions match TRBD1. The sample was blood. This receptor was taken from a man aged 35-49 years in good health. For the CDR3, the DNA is TGTGCCAGCAGCTTACAGGGGGCCCAAGAGACCCAGTACTTC. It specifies CASSLQGAQETQYF.